This TCR beta chain derives from a study of T cells in localized non-small cell lung cancer. Assay used: immunoSEQ multiplex PCR; TCRdb lists only in-frame clones, some missing. The sample has around 3,100 clones; 25% to 35% are singletons. Trimming cost V 4 bases and J 4 bases, with 9 bases left between them. The CDR3 has 12 amino acids. CDR1 is SGDLS, CDR2 YYNGEE, per germline. General study findings and limits: Elevated blood T cell density was associated with longer overall survival. Appearing in adjacent lung were a median 57 of the top 100 tumor clones. Adjacent uninvolved lung had the highest clonality, suggesting focused antigen responses.

In the case of this clone: No antigen is known for it.

The receptor comes from a female donor aged 60 or older with stage I lung adenocarcinoma. V is TRBV9 and J is TRBJ2-7; D uncertain. Sequenced material: lung tumor tissue, taken before any cancer treatment. CDR3 protein: CASSLVIYEQYF. Here the CDR3 DNA reads TGTGCCAGCAGCTTAGTAATTTACGAGCAGTACTTC. Together with reference TRBV9 and TRBJ2-7, the CDR3 gives the full variable domain: DSGVTQTPKHLITATGQRVTLRCSPRSGDLSVYWYQQSLDQGLQFLIQYYNGEERAKGNILERFSAQQFPDLHSELNLSSLELGDSALYFCASSLVIYEQYFGPGTRLTVT.